This TCR beta chain was identified in a study of CD8+ T cells in alopecia areata. Study details: For the treated group, dosing was oral tofacitinib at 5 to 10 mg twice daily.

The study, taken as a whole, reports: Affected scalp, especially in alopecia totalis/universalis, had a higher clonality than normal scalp did.

There are a few counts of this clone. The antigen remains undetermined. Treatment here: oral pan-JAK inhibitor, 5-10 mg twice daily. The study team obtained lesional scalp punch biopsies and peripheral blood from alopecia areata patients. Sequencing relied on a cDNA template that was reverse transcribed from extracted RNA. Method: immunoSEQ multiplex PCR; TCRdb's copy keeps in-frame clones and lacks some. The sample has about 300,000 clones, roughly 64% seen once. There are 13 residues in the CDR3. Germline CDR1 is ENHRY and CDR2 is SYGVKD. After removal of 6 bases from V and 9 bases from J, the junction contained 7 bases not matched to a gene.

This TCR was recovered from a human donor with alopecia areata. V gene TRBV10-3 combines with J gene TRBJ1-3; 8 bases map to TRBD1. Source: CD4+ T cells sorted from blood, taken at week 24, from a patient treated with tofacitinib. The CDR3 loop is CAISGKTGATIYF. The CDR3 DNA follows: TGTGCCATCAGCGGAAAGACAGGGGCCACCATATATTTT.